This T cell receptor beta chain was identified during a study of blood T cell repertoires in COVID-19. Data came from immunoSEQ multiplex PCR; TCRdb stores just in-frame clones and leaves some out. Of over 250,000 clones listed, around 90% are singletons. The CDR3 is 14 amino acids. In germline, CDR1 is KGHDR, CDR2 SFDVKD. V dropped 1 base and J dropped 4 bases, with 8 bases sitting between them. The sequenced sample was peripheral blood. The chain carries TRBV24-1 and TRBJ2-3; D not resolved. This clonotype originated in a person aged 18-35 years with COVID-19, enrolled during active disease. CDR3 DNA sequence: TGTGCCACCAGTGATTTTTGGGCTCCAGATACGCAGTATTTT. It specifies CATSDFWAPDTQYF.